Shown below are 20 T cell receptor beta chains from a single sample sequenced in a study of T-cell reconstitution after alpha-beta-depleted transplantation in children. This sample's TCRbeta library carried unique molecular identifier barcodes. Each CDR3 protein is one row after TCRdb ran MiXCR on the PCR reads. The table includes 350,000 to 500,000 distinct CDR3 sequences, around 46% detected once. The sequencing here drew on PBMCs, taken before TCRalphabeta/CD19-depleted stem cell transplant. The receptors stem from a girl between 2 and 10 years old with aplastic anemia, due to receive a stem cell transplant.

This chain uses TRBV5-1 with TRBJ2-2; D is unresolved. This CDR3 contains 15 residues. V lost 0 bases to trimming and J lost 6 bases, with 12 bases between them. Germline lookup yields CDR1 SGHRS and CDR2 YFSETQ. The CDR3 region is CASSLVRLNPGELFF. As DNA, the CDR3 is TGCGCCAGCAGCTTGGTCCGTCTAAACCCCGGGGAGCTGTTTTTT.

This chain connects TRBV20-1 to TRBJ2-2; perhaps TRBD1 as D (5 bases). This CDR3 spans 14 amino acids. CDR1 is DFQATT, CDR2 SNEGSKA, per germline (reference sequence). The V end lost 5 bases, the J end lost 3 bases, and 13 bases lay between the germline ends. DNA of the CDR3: TGCAGTGCTTTAGACAGACCCCACACCGGGGAGCTGTTTTTT. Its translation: CSALDRPHTGELFF.

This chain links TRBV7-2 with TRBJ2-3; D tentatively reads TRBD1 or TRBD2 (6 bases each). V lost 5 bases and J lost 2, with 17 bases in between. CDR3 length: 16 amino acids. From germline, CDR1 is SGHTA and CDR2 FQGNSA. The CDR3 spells CASSRASGATTDTQYF. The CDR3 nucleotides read TGTGCCAGCAGCCGTGCGTCGGGGGCCACCACAGATACGCAGTATTTT.

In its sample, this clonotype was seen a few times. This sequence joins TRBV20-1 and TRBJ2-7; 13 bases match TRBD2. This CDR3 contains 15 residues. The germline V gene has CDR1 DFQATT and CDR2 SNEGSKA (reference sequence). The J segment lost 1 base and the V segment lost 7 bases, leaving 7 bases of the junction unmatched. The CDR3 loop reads CSVSTSGRQSYEQYF. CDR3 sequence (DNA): TGCAGTGTCTCGACTAGCGGGAGGCAATCCTACGAGCAGTACTTC.

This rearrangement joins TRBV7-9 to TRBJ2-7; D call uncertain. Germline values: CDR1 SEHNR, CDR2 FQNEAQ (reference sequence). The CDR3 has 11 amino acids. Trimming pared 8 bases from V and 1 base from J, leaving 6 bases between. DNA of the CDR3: TGTGCCAGCGAGGTGTCCTACGAGCAGTACTTC. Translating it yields CASEVSYEQYF.

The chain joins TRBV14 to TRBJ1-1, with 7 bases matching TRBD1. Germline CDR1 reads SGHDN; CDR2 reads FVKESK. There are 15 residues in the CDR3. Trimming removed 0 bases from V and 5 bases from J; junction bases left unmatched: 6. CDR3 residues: CASSQDGQAGTEAFF. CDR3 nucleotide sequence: TGTGCCAGCAGCCAAGACGGACAGGCGGGAACTGAAGCTTTCTTT.

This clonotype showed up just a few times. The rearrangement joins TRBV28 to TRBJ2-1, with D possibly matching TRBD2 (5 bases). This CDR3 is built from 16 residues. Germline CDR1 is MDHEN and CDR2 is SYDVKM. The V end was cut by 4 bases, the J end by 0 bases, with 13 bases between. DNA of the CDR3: TGTGCCAGCAGTTCAGGACTGTCTTTCTCCTACAATGAGCAGTTCTTC. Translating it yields CASSSGLSFSYNEQFF. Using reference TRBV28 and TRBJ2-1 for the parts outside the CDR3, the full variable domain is DVKVTQSSRYLVKRTGEKVFLECVQDMDHENMFWYRQDPGLGLRLIYFSYDVKMKEKGDIPEGYSVSREKKERFSLILESASTNQTSMYLCASSSGLSFSYNEQFFGPGTRLTVL.

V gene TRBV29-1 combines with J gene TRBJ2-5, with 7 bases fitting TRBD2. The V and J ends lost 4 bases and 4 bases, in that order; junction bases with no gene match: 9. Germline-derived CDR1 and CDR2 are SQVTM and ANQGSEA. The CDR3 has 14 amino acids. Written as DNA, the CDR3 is TGCAGCGTTGTCGTGGGAGGGCCGGGAGAGACCCAGTACTTC. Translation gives CSVVVGGPGETQYF.

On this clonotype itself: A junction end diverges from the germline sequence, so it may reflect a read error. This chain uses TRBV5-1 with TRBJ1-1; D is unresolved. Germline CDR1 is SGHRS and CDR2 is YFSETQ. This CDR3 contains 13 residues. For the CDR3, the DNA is TGCGCCAGCAGCTCCATTCTGAACACTGAACCTTTCTTT. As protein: CASSSILNTEPFF. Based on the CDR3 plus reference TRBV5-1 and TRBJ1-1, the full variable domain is KAGVTQTPRYLIKTRGQQVTLSCSPISGHRSVSWYQQTPGQGLQFLFEYFSETQRNKGNFPGRFSGRQFSNSRSEMNVSTLELGDSALYLCASSSILNTEPFFGQGTRLTVV.

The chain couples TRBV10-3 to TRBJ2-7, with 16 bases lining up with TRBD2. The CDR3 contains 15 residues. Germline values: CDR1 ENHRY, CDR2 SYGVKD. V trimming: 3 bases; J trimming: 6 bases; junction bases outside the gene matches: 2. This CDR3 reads CAISDGTSGRAEQYF. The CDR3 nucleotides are TGTGCCATCAGTGACGGGACTAGCGGGAGGGCCGAGCAGTACTTC.

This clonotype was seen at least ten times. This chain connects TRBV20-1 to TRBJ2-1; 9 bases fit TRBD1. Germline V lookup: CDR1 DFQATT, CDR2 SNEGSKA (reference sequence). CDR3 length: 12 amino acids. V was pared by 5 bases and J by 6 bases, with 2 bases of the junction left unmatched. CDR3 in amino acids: CSASDRGNEQFF. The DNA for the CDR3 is TGCAGTGCTTCGGACAGGGGCAATGAGCAGTTCTTC.

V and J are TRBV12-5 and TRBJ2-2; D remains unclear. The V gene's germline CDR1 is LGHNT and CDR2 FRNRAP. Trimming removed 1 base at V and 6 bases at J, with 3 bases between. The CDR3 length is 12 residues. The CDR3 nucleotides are TGTGCTAGTGGTTTGGAGGCCGGGGAGCTGTTTTTT. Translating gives CASGLEAGELFF.

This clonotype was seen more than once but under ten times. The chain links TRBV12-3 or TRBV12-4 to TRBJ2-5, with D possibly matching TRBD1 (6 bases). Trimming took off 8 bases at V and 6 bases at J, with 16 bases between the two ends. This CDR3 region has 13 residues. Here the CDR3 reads CASRSRGFQTQYF. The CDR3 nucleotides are TGTGCCAGCCGGTCGAGGGGGTTCCAGACCCAGTACTTC.

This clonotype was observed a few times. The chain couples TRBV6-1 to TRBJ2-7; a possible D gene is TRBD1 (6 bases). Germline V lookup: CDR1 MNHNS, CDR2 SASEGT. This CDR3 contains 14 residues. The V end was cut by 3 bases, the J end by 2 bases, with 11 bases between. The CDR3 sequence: CASSELQGAYEQYF. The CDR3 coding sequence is TGTGCCAGCAGTGAGTTACAGGGAGCCTACGAGCAGTACTTC.

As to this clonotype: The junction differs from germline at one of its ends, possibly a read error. The CDR3 DNA reads as TGTGCCAGCAGCTCCCTTTACTCTACCGGGAAGCTGTTTTTT. Its protein product is CASSSLYSTGKLFF. J is TRBJ2-2 and V is TRBV7-3; D perhaps matches TRBD2 (5 bases). The germline CDR1 and CDR2 sequences are SGHTA and FQGTGA. The CDR3 covers 14 residues.

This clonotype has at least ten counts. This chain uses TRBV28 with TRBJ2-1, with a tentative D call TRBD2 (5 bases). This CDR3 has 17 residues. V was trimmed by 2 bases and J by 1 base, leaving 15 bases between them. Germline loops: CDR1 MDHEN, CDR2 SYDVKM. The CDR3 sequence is CASSLTPPTSSYNEQFF. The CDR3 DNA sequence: TGTGCCAGCAGTTTAACCCCGCCCACTAGTTCCTACAATGAGCAGTTCTTC.

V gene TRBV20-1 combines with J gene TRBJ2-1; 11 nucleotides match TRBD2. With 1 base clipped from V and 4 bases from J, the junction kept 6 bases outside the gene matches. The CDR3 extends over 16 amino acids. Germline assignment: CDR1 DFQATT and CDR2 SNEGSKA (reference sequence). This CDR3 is CSARGGGTSGYNEQFF. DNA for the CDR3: TGCAGTGCTAGAGGGGGGGGGACTAGCGGTTACAATGAGCAGTTCTTC.

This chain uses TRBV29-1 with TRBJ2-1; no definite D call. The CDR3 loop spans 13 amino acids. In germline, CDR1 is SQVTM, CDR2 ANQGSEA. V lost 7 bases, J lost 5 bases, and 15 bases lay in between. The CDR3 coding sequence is TGCAGCGCCTCCCGAGACGTAAACAATGAGCAGTTCTTC. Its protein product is CSASRDVNNEQFF.

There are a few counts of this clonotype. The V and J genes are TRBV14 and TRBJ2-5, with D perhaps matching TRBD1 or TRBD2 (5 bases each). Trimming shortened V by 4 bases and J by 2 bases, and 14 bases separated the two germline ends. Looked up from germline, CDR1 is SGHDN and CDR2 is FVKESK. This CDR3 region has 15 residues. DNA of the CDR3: TGTGCCAGCAGCCTCCTCCGGGACGGGCAAGAGACCCAGTACTTC. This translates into CASSLLRDGQETQYF.

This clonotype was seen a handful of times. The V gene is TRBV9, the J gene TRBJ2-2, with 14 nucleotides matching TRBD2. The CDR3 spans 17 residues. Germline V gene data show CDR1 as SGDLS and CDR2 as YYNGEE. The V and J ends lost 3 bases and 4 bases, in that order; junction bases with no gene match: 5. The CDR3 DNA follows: TGTGCCAGCAGCGAGAGGACTAGCGGGAGGTCCACCGGGGAGCTGTTTTTT. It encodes CASSERTSGRSTGELFF.